This T cell receptor beta chain derives from a study of shared clonotypes between healthy human individuals. In the study overall: A donor's plate count was three for CD4 naive and three for CD4 memory; CD8 naive had two and CD8 memory one. Findings of the study overall: Represented diversity, genetic and exposure-history alike, was limited by few donors.

The assay was immunoSEQ multiplex PCR, and TCRdb's table has in-frame clones only and misses some. The repertoire holds some 1.4 million clones, with around 97% as singletons. About this clone itself: What it binds is unknown.

With 4 bases clipped from V and 2 bases from J, the junction kept 8 bases outside the gene matches. The CDR3 runs 15 residues. Per germline, CDR1 SGHRS and CDR2 YFSETQ. This receptor was obtained from a man under 40 in good health. Sequenced: naive CD4+ T cells sorted from blood. Documented subset: CD45RA+ positively selected. This chain joins TRBV5-1 and TRBJ2-5, with 7 bases identical to TRBD2. The DNA of the CDR3 is TGCGCCAGCAGCGAACCCTCTAGCGGTCAAGAGACCCAGTACTTC. As protein: CASSEPSSGQETQYF.